This TCR beta chain was sequenced for a study of blood T cell repertoires in COVID-19. About the research overall: Samples taken during acute and convalescent COVID-19 were collected in the United States, Italy and Spain. Sources were T cells, B-cell-depleted T cells, or PBMCs; the material itself was cDNA or gDNA.

In the original analysis: Quantification of nucleated cells was approximated via reference gene primer amplification. Libraries were prepared by immunoSEQ multiplex PCR; TCRdb keeps only in-frame clonotypes and omits some of them. D and trimming come from the DNA, and the V and J calls and clone size come from that table. The sample carries 300,000 or so clones, 75% to 90% recorded once. Trimming stripped 5 bases from V and 0 bases from J, with 14 bases between. The CDR3 loop spans 15 amino acids. Germline lookup yields CDR1 SGHTS and CDR2 YDEGEE. This chain links TRBV5-8 with TRBJ1-1, with D unclear. The specimen was peripheral blood. The TCR comes from a woman between 35 and 50 years old with acute or convalescent COVID-19. The CDR3 sequence: CASRRRRTMNTEAFF. CDR3 in DNA: TGTGCCAGCAGGAGAAGGAGGACTATGAACACTGAAGCTTTCTTT.